The 2 T cell receptor beta chains below were found in one sample sequenced in a study of CD8+ T cells in alopecia areata. Regarding treatment: oral pan-JAK inhibitor, 5-10 mg twice daily. Investigators isolated RNA and reverse transcribed it into cDNA to act as the sequencing template. Sequencing was performed with immunoSEQ multiplex PCR; in TCRdb, only in-frame clones are kept and a portion is missing. Here the sample spans some 130,000 clones, 50% to 55% being singletons. Sequencing was performed on CD4+ T cells sorted from blood, taken at week 4, from a patient treated with tofacitinib. Receptors originate from a human donor with alopecia areata.

This clone was counted between two and nine times. The J gene is TRBJ2-2, the V gene TRBV7-3, with TRBD1 as a possible D gene (5 bases). The CDR3 covers 16 residues. Looked up from germline, CDR1 is SGHTA and CDR2 is FQGTGA. V gave up 5 bases and J gave up 1 base, with 14 bases separating them. In DNA form, the CDR3 reads TGTGCCAGCAGCCGCTCCCCCACAGGGAACACCGGGGAGCTGTTTTTT. Amino acid sequence: CASSRSPTGNTGELFF.

The chain joins TRBV30 to TRBJ2-1; TRBD2 matches at 7 bases. Trimming cost V 3 bases and J 10 bases; bases outside gene matches: 15. The CDR3 is 15 residues long. CDR1 is GTSNPN and CDR2 is SVGIG in the germline V gene (reference sequence). The CDR3: CAWRVLGGREGEQFF. In nucleotides, the CDR3 is TGTGCCTGGAGAGTCCTCGGCGGGAGAGAGGGGGAGCAGTTCTTC.